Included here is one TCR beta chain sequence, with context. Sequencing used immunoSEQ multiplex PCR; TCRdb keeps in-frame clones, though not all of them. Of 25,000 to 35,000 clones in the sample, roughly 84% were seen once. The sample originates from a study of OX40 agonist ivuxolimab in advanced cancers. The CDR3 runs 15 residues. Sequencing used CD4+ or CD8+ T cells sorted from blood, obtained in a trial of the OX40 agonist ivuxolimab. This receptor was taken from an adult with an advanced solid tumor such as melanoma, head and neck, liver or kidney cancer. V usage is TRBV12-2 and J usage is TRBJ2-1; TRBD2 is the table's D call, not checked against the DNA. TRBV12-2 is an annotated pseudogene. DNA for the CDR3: TGTGCAAGCCTTGGCGGGGCTAGCCGCTACAATGAGCAGTTCTTC. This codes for CASLGGASRYNEQFF.